These 2 T cell receptor beta chains were all obtained from the same sample, sequenced in a study of T cell changes during pregnancy in multiple sclerosis. Measured with immunoSEQ multiplex PCR; TCRdb has only the in-frame clones, and not every one. Of 50,000 to 75,000 clones detected, about nine tenths appear once; the ten largest clones hold about 2%. The sequences come from peripheral blood, collected in the third trimester of pregnancy. These receptors all come from a female donor in good health, enrolled as a control in a pregnancy study.

This clone has only one observation. The CDR3 loop reads CASSGPQRAGTDTQYF. In nucleotides, the CDR3 is TGTGCCAGCAGCGGGCCCCAGCGGGCGGGCACAGATACGCAGTATTTT. The chain recombines TRBV16 with TRBJ2-3; D may be TRBD2 (6 bases). CDR3 length: 16 residues. Germline assignment: CDR1 KGHSY and CDR2 FQNENV. With 5 bases removed from V and 1 base from J, the gap between germline ends came to 16 bases.

This chain joins TRBV15 and TRBJ2-1, with D perhaps matching TRBD2 (6 bases). V shed 5 bases and J shed 8 bases, with 10 bases lying between them. The V gene's germline CDR1 is LNHNV and CDR2 YYDKDF (reference sequence). There are 12 residues in the CDR3. The CDR3 DNA is TGTGCCACCAGCGAGAGGGAGGATGAGCAGTTCTTC. Protein product: CATSEREDEQFF.